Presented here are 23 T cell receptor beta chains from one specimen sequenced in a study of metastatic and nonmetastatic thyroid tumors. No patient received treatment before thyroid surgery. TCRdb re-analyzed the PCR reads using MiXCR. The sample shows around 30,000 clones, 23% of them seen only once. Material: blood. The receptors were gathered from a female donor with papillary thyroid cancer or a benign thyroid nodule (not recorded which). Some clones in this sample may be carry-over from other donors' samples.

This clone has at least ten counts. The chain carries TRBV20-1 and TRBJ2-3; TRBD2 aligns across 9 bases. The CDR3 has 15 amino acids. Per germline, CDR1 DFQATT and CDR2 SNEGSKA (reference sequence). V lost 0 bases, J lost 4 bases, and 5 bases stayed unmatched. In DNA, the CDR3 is TGCAGTGCTAGAGATGCGGGAGGGCCGGCAGATACGCAGTATTTT. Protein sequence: CSARDAGGPADTQYF.

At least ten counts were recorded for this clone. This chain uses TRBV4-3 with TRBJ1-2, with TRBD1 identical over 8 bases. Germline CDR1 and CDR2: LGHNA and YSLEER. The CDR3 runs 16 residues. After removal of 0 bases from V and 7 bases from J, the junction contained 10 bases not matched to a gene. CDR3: CASSQDRSRGPLGYTF. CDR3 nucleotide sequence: TGCGCCAGCAGCCAAGATCGAAGCAGGGGGCCTCTTGGCTACACCTTC.

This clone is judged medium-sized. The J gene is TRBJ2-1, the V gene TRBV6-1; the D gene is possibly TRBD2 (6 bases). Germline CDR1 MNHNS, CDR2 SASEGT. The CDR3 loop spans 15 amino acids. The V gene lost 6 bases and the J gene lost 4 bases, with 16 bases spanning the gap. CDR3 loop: CASRSSGAGYNEQFF. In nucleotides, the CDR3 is TGTGCCAGCAGATCTTCGGGAGCAGGGTACAATGAGCAGTTCTTC.

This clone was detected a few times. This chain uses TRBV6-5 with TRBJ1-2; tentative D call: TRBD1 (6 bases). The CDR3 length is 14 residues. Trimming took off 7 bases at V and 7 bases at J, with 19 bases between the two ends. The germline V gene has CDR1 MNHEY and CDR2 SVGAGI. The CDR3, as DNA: TGTGCCAGCACGTTGGCCAGGGGAGAAAGTGGCTACACCTTC. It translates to CASTLARGESGYTF.

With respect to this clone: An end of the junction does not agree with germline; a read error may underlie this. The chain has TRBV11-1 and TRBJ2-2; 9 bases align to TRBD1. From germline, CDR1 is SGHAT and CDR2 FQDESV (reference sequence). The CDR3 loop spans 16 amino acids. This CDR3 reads CASSLGGQGSTGELFF. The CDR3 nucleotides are TGTGCGAGCAGCTTAGGGGGACAGGGTTCCACCGGGGAGCTGTTTTTT.

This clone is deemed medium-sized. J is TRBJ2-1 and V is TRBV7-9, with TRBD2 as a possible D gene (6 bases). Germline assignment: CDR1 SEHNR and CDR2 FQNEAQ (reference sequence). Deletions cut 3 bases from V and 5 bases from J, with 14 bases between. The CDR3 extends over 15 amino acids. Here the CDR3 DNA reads TGTGCCAGCAGCTTCCCGGGACTCATCGACAATGAGCAGTTCTTC. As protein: CASSFPGLIDNEQFF.

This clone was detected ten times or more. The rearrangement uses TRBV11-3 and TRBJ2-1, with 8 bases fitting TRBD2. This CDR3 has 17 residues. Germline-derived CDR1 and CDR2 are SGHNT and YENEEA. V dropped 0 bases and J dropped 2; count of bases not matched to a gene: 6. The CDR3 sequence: CASSLDGGSGTYNEQFF. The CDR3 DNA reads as TGTGCCAGCAGCTTAGATGGGGGTAGCGGGACCTACAATGAGCAGTTCTTC.

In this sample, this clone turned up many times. The DNA for the CDR3 is TGCGCCAGCAGCCAAGAAGGGGCGCACACAGATACGCAGTATTTT. This encodes CASSQEGAHTDTQYF. The chain couples TRBV4-3 to TRBJ2-3; D is possibly TRBD1 (5 bases). This CDR3 has 15 residues. The V end was cut by 0 bases, the J end by 2 bases, with 9 bases between. In germline, CDR1 is LGHNA, CDR2 YSLEER.

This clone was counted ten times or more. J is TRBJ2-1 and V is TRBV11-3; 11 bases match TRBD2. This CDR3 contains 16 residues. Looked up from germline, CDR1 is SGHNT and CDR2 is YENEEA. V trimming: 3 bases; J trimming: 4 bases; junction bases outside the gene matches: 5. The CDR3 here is CASSLGGTSGYNEQFF. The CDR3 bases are TGTGCCAGCAGCTTGGGGGGGACTAGCGGTTACAATGAGCAGTTCTTC.

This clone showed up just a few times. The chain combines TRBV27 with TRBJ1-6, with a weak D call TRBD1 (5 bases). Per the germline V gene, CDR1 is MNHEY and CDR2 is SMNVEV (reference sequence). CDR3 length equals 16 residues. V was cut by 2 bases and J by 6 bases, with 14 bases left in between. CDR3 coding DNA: TGTGCCAGCAGTTTAGGAAGGGAGGGGATTAATTCACCCCTCCACTTT. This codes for CASSLGREGINSPLHF.

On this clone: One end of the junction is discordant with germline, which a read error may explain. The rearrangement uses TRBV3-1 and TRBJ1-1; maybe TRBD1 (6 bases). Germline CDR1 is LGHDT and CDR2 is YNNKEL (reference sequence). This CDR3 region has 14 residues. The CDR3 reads CASSGNQGSTEPFF. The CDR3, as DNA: TGTGCCAGCAGCGGTAATCAGGGGAGCACTGAACCTTTCTTC.

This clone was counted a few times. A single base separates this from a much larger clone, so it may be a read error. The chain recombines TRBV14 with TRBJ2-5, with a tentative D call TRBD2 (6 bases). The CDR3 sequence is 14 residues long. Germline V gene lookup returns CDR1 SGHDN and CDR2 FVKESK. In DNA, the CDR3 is TGTGCCAGCAGTCTTAGCGGTTATCAAGGGACCCAGTACTTC. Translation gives CASSLSGYQGTQYF.

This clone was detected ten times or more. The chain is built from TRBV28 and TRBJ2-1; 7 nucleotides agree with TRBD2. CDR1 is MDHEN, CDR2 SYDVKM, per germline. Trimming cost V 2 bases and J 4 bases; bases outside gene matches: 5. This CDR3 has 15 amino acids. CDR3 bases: TGTGCCAGCAGTTTACGGGGAGGGCCGTACAATGAGCAGTTCTTC. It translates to CASSLRGGPYNEQFF.

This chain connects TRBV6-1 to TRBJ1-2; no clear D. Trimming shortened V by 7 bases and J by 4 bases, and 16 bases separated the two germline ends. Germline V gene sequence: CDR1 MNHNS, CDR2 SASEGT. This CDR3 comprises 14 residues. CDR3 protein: CASTPGRKVYGYTF. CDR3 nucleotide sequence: TGTGCCAGCACCCCGGGCAGGAAAGTCTATGGCTACACCTTC.

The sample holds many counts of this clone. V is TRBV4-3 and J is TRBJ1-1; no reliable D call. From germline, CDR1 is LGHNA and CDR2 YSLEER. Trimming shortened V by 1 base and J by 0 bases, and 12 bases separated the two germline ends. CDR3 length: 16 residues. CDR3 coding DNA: TGCGCCAGCAGCCAAGCCCGGACGGCCTTGAACACTGAAGCTTTCTTT. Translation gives CASSQARTALNTEAFF.

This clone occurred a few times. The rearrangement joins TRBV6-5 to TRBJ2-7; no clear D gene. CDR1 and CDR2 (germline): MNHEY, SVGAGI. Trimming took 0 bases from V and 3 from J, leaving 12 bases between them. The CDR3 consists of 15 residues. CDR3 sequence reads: CASSYSSRFGYEQYF. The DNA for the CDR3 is TGTGCCAGCAGTTACTCTTCCAGATTCGGCTACGAGCAGTACTTC.

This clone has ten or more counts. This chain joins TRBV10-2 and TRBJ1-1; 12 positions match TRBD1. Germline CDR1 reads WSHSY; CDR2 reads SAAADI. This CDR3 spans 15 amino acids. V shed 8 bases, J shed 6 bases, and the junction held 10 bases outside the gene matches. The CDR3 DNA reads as TGCGCCAGCCGGGGGACAGGGGGCGCTTGGGCTGAAGCTTTCTTT. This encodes CASRGTGGAWAEAFF.

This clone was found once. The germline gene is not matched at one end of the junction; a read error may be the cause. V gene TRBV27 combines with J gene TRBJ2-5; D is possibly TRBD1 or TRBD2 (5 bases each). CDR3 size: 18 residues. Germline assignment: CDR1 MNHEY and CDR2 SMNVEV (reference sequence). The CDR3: CASSLGGHGDFFHETQYF. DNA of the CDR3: TGTGCCAGCAGTTTAGGAGGACACGGGGATTTTTTTCACGAGACACAGTACTTC.

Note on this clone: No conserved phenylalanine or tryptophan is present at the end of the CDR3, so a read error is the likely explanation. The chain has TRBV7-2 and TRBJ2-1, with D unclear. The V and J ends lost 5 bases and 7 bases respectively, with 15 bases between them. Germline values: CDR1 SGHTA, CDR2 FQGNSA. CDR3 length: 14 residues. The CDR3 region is CASSGPWPRNEQFI. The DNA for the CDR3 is TGTGCCAGCAGCGGGCCGTGGCCTAGGAATGAGCAGTTCATC.

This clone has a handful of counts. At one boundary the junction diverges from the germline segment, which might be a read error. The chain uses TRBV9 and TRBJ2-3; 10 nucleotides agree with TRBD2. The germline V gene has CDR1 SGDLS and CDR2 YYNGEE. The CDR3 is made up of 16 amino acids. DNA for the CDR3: TGTCCCAGCAGCCCGATAGCGGGAGGTGTTACAGATACGCAGTATTTT. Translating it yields CPSSPIAGGVTDTQYF.

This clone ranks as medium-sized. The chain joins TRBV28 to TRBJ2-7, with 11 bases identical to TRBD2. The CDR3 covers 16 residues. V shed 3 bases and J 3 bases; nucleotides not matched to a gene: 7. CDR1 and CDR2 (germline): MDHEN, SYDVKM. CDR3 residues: CASSFYGLAGHYEQYF. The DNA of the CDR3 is TGTGCCAGCAGTTTTTACGGACTAGCGGGCCACTACGAGCAGTACTTC.

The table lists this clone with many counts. The DNA of the CDR3 is TGTGCCAGCAGTGAAGACGGACATCGGTCGGACGAGCAGTACTTC. It specifies CASSEDGHRSDEQYF. This sequence joins TRBV6-1 and TRBJ2-7; the D gene is possibly TRBD1 (5 bases). The length of the CDR3 is 15 residues. V was cut by 1 base and J by 5 bases, with 15 bases left in between. Germline lookup yields CDR1 MNHNS and CDR2 SASEGT.

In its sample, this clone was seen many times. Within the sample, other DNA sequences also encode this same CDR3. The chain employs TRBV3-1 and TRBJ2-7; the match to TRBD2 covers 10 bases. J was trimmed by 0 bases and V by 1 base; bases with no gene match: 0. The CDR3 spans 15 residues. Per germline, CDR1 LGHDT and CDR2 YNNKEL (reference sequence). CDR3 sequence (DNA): TGTGCCAGCAGCCAAGCTAGCGGGAGCTCCTACGAGCAGTACTTC. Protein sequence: CASSQASGSSYEQYF.